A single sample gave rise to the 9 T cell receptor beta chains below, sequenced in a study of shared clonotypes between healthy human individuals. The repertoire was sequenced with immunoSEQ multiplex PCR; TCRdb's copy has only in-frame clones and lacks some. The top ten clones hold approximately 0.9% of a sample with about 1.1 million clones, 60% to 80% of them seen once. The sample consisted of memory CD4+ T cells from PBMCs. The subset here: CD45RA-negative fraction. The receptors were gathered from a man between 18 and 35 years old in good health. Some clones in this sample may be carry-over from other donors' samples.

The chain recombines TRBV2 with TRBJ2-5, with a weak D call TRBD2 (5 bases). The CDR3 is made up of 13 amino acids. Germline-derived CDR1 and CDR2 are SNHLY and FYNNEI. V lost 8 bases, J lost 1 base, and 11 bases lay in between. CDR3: CASQRYPQETQYF. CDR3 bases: TGTGCCAGCCAGCGGTACCCCCAAGAGACCCAGTACTTC.

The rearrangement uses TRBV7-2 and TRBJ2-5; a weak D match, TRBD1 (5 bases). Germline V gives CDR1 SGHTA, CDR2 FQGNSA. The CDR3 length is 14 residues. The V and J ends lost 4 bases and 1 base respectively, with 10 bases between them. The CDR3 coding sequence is TGTGCCAGCAGCTCGCAGGGAACCCAAGAGACCCAGTACTTC. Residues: CASSSQGTQETQYF.

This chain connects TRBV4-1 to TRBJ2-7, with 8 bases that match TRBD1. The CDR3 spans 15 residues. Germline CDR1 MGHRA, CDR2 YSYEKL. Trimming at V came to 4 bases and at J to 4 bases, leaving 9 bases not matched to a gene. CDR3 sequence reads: CASSRRQGYTYEQYF. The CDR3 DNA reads TGCGCCAGCAGCCGCCGACAGGGGTATACGTACGAGCAGTACTTC.

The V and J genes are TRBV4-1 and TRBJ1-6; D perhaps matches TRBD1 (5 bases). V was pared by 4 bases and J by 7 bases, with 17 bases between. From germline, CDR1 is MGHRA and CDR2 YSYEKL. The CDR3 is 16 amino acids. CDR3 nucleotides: TGCGCCAGCAGCCCAAGCAGGGATGCAGACAATTCACCCCTCCACTTT. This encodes CASSPSRDADNSPLHF.

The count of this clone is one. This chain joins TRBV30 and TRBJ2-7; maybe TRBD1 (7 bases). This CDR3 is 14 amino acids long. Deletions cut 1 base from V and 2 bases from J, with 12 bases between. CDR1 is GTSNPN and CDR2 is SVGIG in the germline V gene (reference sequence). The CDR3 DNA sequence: TGTGCCTGGAGTGGGGGGGACAGAGCCTACGAGCAGTACTTC. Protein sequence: CAWSGGDRAYEQYF.

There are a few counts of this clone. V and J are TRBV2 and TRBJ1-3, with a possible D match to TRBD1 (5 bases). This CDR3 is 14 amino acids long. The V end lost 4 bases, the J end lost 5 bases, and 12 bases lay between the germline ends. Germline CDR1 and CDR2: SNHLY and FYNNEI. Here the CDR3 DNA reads TGTGCCAGCAGTGTGGGACGCGACCGAAACACCATATATTTT. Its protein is CASSVGRDRNTIYF.

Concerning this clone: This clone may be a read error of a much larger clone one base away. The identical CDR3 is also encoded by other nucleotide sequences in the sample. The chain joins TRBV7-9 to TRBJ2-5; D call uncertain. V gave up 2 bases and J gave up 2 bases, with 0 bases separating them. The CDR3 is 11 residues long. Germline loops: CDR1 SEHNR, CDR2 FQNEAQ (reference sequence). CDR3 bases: TGTGCCAGCAGCTTACAAGAGACCCAGTACTTC. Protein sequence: CASSLQETQYF.

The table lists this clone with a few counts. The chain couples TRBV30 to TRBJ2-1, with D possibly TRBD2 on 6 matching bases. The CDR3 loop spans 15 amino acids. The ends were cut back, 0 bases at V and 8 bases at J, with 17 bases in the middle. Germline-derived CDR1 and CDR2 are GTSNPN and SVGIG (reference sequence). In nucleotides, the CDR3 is TGTGCCTGGAGTGTAGCCTTGGGAGGTGGGGATGAGCAGTTCTTC. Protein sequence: CAWSVALGGGDEQFF.

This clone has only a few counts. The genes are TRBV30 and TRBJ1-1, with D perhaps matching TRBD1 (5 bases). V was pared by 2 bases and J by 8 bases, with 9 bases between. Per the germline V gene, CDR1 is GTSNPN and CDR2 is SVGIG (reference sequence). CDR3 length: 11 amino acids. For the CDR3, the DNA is TGTGCCTGGAGTTGGGGGATCGAAGCTTTCTTT. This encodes CAWSWGIEAFF.